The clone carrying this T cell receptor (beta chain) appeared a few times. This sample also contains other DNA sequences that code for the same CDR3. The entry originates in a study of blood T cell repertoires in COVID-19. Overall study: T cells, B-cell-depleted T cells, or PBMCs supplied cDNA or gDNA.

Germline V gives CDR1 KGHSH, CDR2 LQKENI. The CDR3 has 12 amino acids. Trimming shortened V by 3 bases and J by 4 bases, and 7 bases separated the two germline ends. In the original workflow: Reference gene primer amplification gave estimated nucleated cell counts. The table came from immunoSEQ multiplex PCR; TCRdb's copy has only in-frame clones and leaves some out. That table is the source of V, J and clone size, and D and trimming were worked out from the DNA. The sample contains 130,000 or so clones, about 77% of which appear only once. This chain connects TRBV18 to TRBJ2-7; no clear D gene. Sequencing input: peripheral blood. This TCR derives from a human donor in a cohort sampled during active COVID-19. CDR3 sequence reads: CASSPAAYEQYF. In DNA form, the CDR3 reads TGTGCCAGCTCACCGGCGGCGTACGAGCAGTACTTC.